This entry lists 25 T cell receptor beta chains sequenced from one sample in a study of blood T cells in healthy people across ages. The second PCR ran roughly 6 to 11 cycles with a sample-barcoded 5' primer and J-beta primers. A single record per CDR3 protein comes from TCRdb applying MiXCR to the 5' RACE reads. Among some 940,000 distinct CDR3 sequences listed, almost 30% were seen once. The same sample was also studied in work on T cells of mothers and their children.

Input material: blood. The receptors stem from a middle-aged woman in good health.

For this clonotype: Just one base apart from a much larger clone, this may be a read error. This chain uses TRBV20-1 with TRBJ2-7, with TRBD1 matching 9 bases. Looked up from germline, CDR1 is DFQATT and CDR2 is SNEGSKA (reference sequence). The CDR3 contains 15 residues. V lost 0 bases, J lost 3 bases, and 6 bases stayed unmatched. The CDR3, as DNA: TGCAGTGCTAGAGATGTGGGGACAGGGAGCTACGAGCAGTACTTC. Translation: CSARDVGTGSYEQYF.

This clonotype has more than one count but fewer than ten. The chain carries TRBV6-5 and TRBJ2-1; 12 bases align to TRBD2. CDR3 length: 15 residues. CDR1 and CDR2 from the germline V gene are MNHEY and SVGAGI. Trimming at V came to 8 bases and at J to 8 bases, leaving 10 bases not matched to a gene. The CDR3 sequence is CASLPLAGGLYEQFF. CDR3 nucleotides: TGTGCCAGCTTACCGCTAGCGGGGGGGTTGTATGAGCAGTTCTTC.

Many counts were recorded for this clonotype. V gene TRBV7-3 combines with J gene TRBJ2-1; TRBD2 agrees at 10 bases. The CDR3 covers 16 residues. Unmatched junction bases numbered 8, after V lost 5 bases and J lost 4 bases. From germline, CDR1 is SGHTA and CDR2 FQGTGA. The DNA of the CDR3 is TGTGCCAGCAGCCCCCATCAGCGGGGGGGGTACAATGAGCAGTTCTTC. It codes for CASSPHQRGGYNEQFF.

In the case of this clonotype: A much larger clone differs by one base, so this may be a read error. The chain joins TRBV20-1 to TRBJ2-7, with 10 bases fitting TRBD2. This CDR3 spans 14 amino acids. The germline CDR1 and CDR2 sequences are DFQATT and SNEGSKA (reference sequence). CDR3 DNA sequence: TGCAGTGCTAGACTAGCGGGGGTTTCCTACGAGCGGTACTTC. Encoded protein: CSARLAGVSYERYF.

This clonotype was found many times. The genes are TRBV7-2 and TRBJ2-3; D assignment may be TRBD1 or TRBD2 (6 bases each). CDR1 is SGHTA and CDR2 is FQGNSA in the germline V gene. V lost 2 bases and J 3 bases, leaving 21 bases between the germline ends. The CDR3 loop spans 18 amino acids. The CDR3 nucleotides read TGTGCCAGCAGCTTAAGTCTTTTAGGGGGGCTGGGGACAGATACGCAGTATTTT. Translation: CASSLSLLGGLGTDTQYF.

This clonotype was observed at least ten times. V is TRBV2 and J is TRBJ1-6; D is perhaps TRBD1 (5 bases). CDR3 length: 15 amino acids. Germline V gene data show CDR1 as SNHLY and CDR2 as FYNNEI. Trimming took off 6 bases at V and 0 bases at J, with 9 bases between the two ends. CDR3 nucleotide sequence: TGTGCCAGCAGGGGACTGAGCTCCTATAATTCACCCCTCCACTTT. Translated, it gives CASRGLSSYNSPLHF.

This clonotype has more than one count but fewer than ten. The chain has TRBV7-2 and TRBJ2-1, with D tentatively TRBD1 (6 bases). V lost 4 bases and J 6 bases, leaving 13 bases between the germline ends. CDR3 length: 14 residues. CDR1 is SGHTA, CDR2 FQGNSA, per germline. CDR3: CASSSGVQGNEQFF. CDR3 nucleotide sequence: TGTGCCAGCAGCTCAGGGGTACAGGGCAATGAGCAGTTCTTC.

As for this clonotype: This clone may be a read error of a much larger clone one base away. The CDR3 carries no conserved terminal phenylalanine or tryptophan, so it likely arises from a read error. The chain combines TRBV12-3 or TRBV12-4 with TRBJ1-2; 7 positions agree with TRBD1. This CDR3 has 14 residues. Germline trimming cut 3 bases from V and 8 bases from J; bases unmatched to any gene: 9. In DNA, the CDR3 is TGTGCCAGCAGTTTCGCCGGGACAGTTTACGGCTACACCTGC. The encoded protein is CASSFAGTVYGYTC.

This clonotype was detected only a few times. CDR3 DNA: TGTGCCAGCAGTTCCCCGAGGGAAGCCAACTATGGCTACACCTTC. Translated, it gives CASSSPREANYGYTF. J is TRBJ1-2 and V is TRBV6-5; D not resolved. CDR1 is MNHEY and CDR2 is SVGAGI in the germline V gene. The CDR3 consists of 15 residues. Trimming took 4 bases from V and 2 from J, leaving 14 bases between them.

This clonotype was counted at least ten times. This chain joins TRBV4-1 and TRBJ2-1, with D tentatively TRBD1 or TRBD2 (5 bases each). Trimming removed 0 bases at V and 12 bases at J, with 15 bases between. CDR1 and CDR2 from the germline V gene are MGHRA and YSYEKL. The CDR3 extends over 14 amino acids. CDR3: CASSQDSGPNRQFF. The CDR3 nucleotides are TGCGCCAGCAGCCAAGATTCGGGACCCAATAGGCAGTTCTTC.

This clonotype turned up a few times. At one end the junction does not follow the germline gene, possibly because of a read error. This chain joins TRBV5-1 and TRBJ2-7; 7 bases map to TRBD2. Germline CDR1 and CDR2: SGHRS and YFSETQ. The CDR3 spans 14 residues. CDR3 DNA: TGCGCCAGCGGCTTGCGGGAGACGTCGGGGGAGCAGTACTTC. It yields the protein CASGLRETSGEQYF.

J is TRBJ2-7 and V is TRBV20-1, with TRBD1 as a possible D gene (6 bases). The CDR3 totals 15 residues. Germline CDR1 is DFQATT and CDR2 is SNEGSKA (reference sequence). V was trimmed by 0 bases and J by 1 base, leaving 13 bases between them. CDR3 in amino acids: CSARDAMDSSYEQYF. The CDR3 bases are TGCAGTGCTAGAGACGCGATGGACAGTTCCTACGAGCAGTACTTC.

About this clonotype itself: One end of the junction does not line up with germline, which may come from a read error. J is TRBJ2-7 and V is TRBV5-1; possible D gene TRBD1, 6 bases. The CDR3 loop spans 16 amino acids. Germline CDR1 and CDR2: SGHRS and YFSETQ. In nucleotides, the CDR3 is TGCGCCAGCAGCTTGGATACAGGGATAAGCTCCTGCGAGCAGTACTTC. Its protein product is CASSLDTGISSCEQYF.

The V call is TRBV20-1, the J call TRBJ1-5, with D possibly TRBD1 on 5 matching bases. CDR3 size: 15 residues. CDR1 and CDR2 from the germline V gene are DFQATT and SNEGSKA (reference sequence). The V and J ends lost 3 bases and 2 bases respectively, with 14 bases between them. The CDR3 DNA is TGCAGTGCTAGGTCGGGGGGGTCTGGCAATCAGCCCCAGCATTTT. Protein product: CSARSGGSGNQPQHF.

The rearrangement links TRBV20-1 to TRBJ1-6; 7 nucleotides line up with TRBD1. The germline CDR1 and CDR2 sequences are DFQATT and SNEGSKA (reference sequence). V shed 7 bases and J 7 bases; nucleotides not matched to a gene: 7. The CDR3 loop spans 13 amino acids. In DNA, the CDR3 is TGCAGTGTAAAGGGGGCGAGGAATTCACCCCTCCACTTT. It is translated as CSVKGARNSPLHF.

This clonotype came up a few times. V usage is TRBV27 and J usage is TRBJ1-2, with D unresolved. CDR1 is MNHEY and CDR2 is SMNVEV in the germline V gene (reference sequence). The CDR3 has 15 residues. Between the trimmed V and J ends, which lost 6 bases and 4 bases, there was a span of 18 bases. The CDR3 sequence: CASRFRVGLTYGYTF. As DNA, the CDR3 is TGTGCCAGCAGATTTCGGGTTGGGCTTACCTATGGCTACACCTTC.

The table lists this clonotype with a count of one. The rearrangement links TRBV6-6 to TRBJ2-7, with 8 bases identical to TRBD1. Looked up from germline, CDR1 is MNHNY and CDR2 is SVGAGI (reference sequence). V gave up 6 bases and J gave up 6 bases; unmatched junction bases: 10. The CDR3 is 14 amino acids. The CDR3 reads CASSPGQGGFEQYF. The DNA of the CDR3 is TGTGCCAGCAGCCCCGGACAGGGTGGCTTCGAGCAGTACTTC.

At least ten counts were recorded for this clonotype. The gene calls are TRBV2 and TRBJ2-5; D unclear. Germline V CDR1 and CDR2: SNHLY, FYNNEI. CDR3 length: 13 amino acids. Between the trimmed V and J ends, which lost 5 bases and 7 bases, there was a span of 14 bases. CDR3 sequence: CASSRNPEGTQYF. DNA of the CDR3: TGTGCCAGCAGTCGGAACCCTGAAGGGACCCAGTACTTC. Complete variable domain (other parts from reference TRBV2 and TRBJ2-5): EPEVTQTPSHQVTQMGQEVILRCVPISNHLYFYWYRQILGQKVEFLVSFYNNEISEKSEIFDDQFSVERPDGSNFTLKIRSTKLEDSAMYFCASSRNPEGTQYFGPGTRLLVL.

CDR3 loop: CASTRGGSDEQYF. The CDR3 DNA reads as TGTGCCAGCACCCGCGGGGGTTCGGACGAGCAGTACTTC. The V call is TRBV25-1, the J call TRBJ2-7; 7 positions match TRBD2. The CDR3 loop spans 13 amino acids. Trimming at V came to 7 bases and at J to 5 bases, leaving 8 bases not matched to a gene. Germline V lookup: CDR1 MGHDK, CDR2 SYGVNS.

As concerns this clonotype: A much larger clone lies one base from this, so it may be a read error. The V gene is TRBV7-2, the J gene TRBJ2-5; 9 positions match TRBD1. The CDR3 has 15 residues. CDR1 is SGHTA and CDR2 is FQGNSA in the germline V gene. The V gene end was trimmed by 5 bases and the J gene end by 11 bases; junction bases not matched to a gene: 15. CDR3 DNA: TGTGCCAGCAGCAAGGGACAGGGAAACCACAATGAGCAGTACTTC. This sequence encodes CASSKGQGNHNEQYF.

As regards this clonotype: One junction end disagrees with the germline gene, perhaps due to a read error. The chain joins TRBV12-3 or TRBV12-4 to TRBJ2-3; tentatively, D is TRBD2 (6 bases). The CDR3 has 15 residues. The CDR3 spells CASTKGGVLADAQYF. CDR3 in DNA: TGTGCCAGCACCAAGGGCGGGGTTTTGGCAGATGCGCAGTATTTT.

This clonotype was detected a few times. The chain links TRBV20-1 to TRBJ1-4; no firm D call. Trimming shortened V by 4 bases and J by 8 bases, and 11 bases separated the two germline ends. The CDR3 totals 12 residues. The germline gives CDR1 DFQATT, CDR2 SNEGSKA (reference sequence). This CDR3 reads CSAIDVPEKLFF. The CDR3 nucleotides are TGCAGTGCTATAGATGTGCCCGAAAAACTGTTTTTT.

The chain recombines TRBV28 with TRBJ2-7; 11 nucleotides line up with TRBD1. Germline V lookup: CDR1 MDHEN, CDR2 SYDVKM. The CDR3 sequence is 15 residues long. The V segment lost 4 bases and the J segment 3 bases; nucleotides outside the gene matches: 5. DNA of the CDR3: TGTGCCAGCAGTTACCCCGGGACAGGGGGCTACGAGCAGTACTTC. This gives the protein CASSYPGTGGYEQYF.

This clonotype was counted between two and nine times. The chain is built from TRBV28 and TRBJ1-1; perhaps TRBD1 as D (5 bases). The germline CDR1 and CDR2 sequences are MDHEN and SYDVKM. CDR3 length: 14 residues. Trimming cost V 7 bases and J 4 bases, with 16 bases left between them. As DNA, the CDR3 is TGTGCCAGCATGGGGGGGGGGTACGTCACTGAAGCTTTCTTT. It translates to CASMGGGYVTEAFF.

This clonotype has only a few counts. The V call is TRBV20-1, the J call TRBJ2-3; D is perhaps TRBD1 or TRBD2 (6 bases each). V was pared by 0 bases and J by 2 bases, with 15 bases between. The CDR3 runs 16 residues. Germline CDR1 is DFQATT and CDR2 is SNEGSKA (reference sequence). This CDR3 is CSARDLGGPFTDTQYF. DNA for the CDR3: TGCAGTGCTAGAGATTTGGGGGGCCCCTTCACAGATACGCAGTATTTT.